These 25 T cell receptor beta chains were sequenced from one sample in a study of control samples from healthy donors and cancer patients. The method was immunoSEQ multiplex PCR; TCRdb's version includes in-frame clones alone and lacks a portion of them. The sample lists 100,000 to 150,000 clones, around 87% occurring once. The specimen was blood. Receptors originate from a man aged 25 to 40 in good health.

This chain joins TRBV18 and TRBJ2-1; 12 nucleotides align to TRBD2. Germline loops: CDR1 KGHSH, CDR2 LQKENI. V was pared by 0 bases and J by 6 bases, with 6 bases of the junction left unmatched. The CDR3 is 17 residues long. The CDR3 DNA reads TGTGCCAGCTCACCACCGGCTAGCGGGGGGGCCTCCAATGAGCAGTTCTTC. This encodes CASSPPASGGASNEQFF. The full variable domain, completed using reference TRBV18 and TRBJ2-1, is NAGVMQNPRHLVRRRGQEARLRCSPMKGHSHVYWYRQLPEEGLKFMVYLQKENIIDESGMPKERFSAEFPKEGPSILRIQQVVRGDSAAYFCASSPPASGGASNEQFFGPGTRLTVL.

The gene calls are TRBV5-1 and TRBJ1-1; D is possibly TRBD1 (6 bases). V gave up 0 bases and J gave up 4 bases, with 16 bases separating them. This CDR3 spans 16 amino acids. Germline values: CDR1 SGHRS, CDR2 YFSETQ. CDR3 nucleotides: TGCGCCAGCAGCTTGGAGGGTAGAGGAGGGGGCACTGAAGCTTTCTTT. Its translation: CASSLEGRGGGTEAFF.

The CDR3 nucleotides read TGTGCCTGGAGTGCCGTGACAGGATTCTATGGCTACACCTTC. Translated, it gives CAWSAVTGFYGYTF. The gene calls are TRBV30 and TRBJ1-2; TRBD1 might be the D (6 bases). Germline loops: CDR1 GTSNPN, CDR2 SVGIG (reference sequence). The V and J ends lost 1 base and 4 bases respectively, with 13 bases between them. The CDR3 covers 14 residues. The full variable domain, completed using reference TRBV30 and TRBJ1-2, is SQTIHQWPATLVQPVGSPLSLECTVEGTSNPNLYWYRQAAGRGLQLLFYSVGIGQISSEVPQNLSASRPQDRQFILSSKKLLLSDSGFYLCAWSAVTGFYGYTFGSGTRLTVV.

The chain couples TRBV6-5 to TRBJ2-2; maybe TRBD2 (6 bases). This CDR3 region has 12 residues. Germline V CDR1 and CDR2: MNHEY, SVGAGI. V shed 6 bases and J shed 6 bases, with 8 bases lying between them. The DNA of the CDR3 is TGTGCCAGCAGCGGGGGACCCGGGGAGCTGTTTTTT. Translation gives CASSGGPGELFF.

The chain has TRBV7-6 and TRBJ1-1; no clear D. Germline V lookup: CDR1 SGHVS, CDR2 FNYEAQ. The V end lost 3 bases, the J end lost 0 bases, and 14 bases lay between the germline ends. This CDR3 region has 16 residues. As DNA, the CDR3 is TGTGCCAGCAGCTTTTCCTCTCAGGTCATGAACACTGAAGCTTTCTTT. Translated, it gives CASSFSSQVMNTEAFF. The entire variable domain, with the rest obtained from reference TRBV7-6 and TRBJ1-1, is as follows: GAGVSQSPRYKVTKRGQDVALRCDPISGHVSLYWYRQALGQGPEFLTYFNYEAQQDKSGLPNDRFSAERPEGSISTLTIQRTEQRDSAMYRCASSFSSQVMNTEAFFGQGTRLTVV.

This clone was recorded only once. V gene TRBV3-1 (or the pseudogene TRBV3-2) combines with J gene TRBJ1-1, with TRBD1 matching 9 bases. Per the germline V gene, CDR1 is LGHDT and CDR2 is YNNKEL (reference sequence). The CDR3 consists of 13 residues. V trimming: 4 bases; J trimming: 8 bases; junction bases outside the gene matches: 5. CDR3 residues: CASSPGTGREAFF. The CDR3 nucleotides read TGTGCCAGCAGCCCGGGGACAGGGAGAGAAGCTTTCTTT.

The sample holds one count of this clone. This chain joins TRBV19 and TRBJ2-5; D is tentatively TRBD1 or TRBD2 (5 bases each). The germline V gene encodes CDR1 LNHDA and CDR2 SQIVND (reference sequence). V lost 3 bases, J lost 4 bases, and 15 bases lay in between. The CDR3 spans 15 residues. The CDR3 region is CASSILGEKGETQYF. CDR3 nucleotides: TGTGCCAGTAGTATTTTGGGGGAGAAGGGAGAGACCCAGTACTTC.

The chain is built from TRBV6-1 and TRBJ2-1; 8 bases align to TRBD2. This CDR3 has 17 amino acids. In germline, CDR1 is MNHNS, CDR2 SASEGT. V lost 0 bases, J lost 3 bases, and 7 bases stayed unmatched. The CDR3 region has the DNA TGTGCCAGCAGTGAAGCGAGCGGGGGATACATCTACAATGAGCAGTTCTTC. This encodes CASSEASGGYIYNEQFF.

The chain combines TRBV10-1 with TRBJ2-1, with 10 positions matching TRBD2. The CDR3 sequence is 12 residues long. Trimming removed 5 bases from V and 12 bases from J; junction bases left unmatched: 4. Germline CDR1 reads WNHNN; CDR2 reads SYGVQD (reference sequence). CDR3 protein: CASSLSSGGQFF. CDR3 coding DNA: TGCGCCAGCAGTTTGTCTAGCGGGGGGCAGTTCTTC.

The CDR3 region has the DNA TGTGCCACCAGTGATGGACAGGACTCTGGAAACACCATATATTTT. Translated: CATSDGQDSGNTIYF. The V and J genes are TRBV24-1 and TRBJ1-3, with TRBD1 matching over 7 bases. V was pared by 3 bases and J by 0 bases, with 1 base of the junction left unmatched. The CDR3 loop spans 15 amino acids. Germline values: CDR1 KGHDR, CDR2 SFDVKD.

The genes are TRBV4-1 and TRBJ2-3; TRBD1 agrees at 7 bases. The CDR3 contains 15 residues. Germline CDR1 reads MGHRA; CDR2 reads YSYEKL. J lost 2 bases, V lost 4 bases, and 6 bases had no gene match. The CDR3 DNA sequence: TGCGCCAGCAGCCTAACAGGGGCTTTCACAGATACGCAGTATTTT. Its protein product is CASSLTGAFTDTQYF.

This chain joins TRBV10-1 and TRBJ2-3, with D hard to call. Germline assignment: CDR1 WNHNN and CDR2 SYGVQD (reference sequence). This CDR3 has 12 amino acids. With 3 bases removed from V and 2 bases from J, the gap between germline ends came to 3 bases. CDR3 region: CASSDSTDTQYF. CDR3 sequence (DNA): TGCGCCAGCAGTGACTCCACAGATACGCAGTATTTT.

The gene calls are TRBV6-5 and TRBJ2-1, with D unresolved. CDR1 is MNHEY, CDR2 SVGAGI, per germline. This CDR3 has 15 residues. With 7 bases removed from V and 0 bases from J, the gap between germline ends came to 13 bases. In DNA form, the CDR3 reads TGTGCCAGCACCCTTTGGCCCGGCTCCTACAATGAGCAGTTCTTC. The encoded protein is CASTLWPGSYNEQFF.

Concerning this clone itself: Other DNA sequences in this sample translate to the same CDR3. The rearrangement links TRBV24-1 to TRBJ1-2; 9 nucleotides match TRBD1. Germline assignment: CDR1 KGHDR and CDR2 SFDVKD. The ends lost 4 bases at V and 1 base at J; junction bases unmatched: 3. This CDR3 has 15 residues. Here the CDR3 DNA reads TGTGCCACCAGTGACGGGGGACAGGGTAACTATGGCTACACCTTC. Amino acid sequence: CATSDGGQGNYGYTF.

The chain links TRBV30 to TRBJ2-3, with D hard to call. Germline V gene data show CDR1 as GTSNPN and CDR2 as SVGIG (reference sequence). The CDR3 covers 12 residues. Trimming took 0 bases from V and 2 from J, leaving 3 bases between them. The CDR3 nucleotides read TGTGCCTGGAGTGTACCCACAGATACGCAGTATTTT. Protein sequence: CAWSVPTDTQYF.

The gene calls are TRBV12-2 and TRBJ2-7; TRBD1, the table's D call, lacks a check against the DNA. TRBV12-2 is reported as a pseudogene. The CDR3 runs to 15 residues. CDR3 in amino acids: CASRLMGQEAYEQYV. CDR3 DNA: TGTGCAAGTCGCTTGATGGGACAGGAAGCCTACGAGCAGTACGTC.

This sequence joins TRBV10-1 and TRBJ2-3; no firm D call. CDR1 and CDR2 (germline): WNHNN, SYGVQD (reference sequence). The length of the CDR3 is 15 residues. V shed 3 bases and J shed 0 bases, with 10 bases lying between them. The CDR3 loop reads CASSESAESTDTQYF. The CDR3 nucleotides read TGCGCCAGCAGTGAATCTGCGGAGAGCACAGATACGCAGTATTTT.

V usage is TRBV5-8 and J usage is TRBJ2-5; D gene ambiguous. The V end lost 1 base, the J end lost 5 bases, and 6 bases lay between the germline ends. The CDR3 length is 12 residues. Germline V CDR1 and CDR2: SGHTS, YDEGEE. The CDR3 loop reads CASSLTRETQYF. CDR3 bases: TGTGCCAGCAGCTTGACGCGCGAGACCCAGTACTTC.

The chain uses TRBV15 and TRBJ2-5; D is uncertain. Germline-derived CDR1 and CDR2 are LNHNV and YYDKDF (reference sequence). The CDR3 spans 15 residues. V lost 8 bases and J lost 3, with 19 bases in between. CDR3: CATQSAGLSKETQYF. The CDR3 coding sequence is TGTGCCACCCAAAGTGCTGGCCTAAGTAAAGAGACCCAGTACTTC.

This chain connects TRBV5-5 to TRBJ1-3; the match to TRBD1 covers 7 bases. J lost 2 bases, V lost 1 base, and 6 bases had no gene match. The germline gives CDR1 SGHKS, CDR2 YYEKEE (reference sequence). This CDR3 is 16 amino acids long. The CDR3 DNA is TGTGCCAGCAGCTTGCAGGGGGGATTTACTGGAAACACCATATATTTT. Residues: CASSLQGGFTGNTIYF.

The chain carries TRBV19 and TRBJ2-3; D could derive from TRBD1 or TRBD2 (5 bases each). The CDR3 consists of 12 residues. The V gene lost 5 bases and the J gene lost 8 bases, with 11 bases spanning the gap. Germline-derived CDR1 and CDR2 are LNHDA and SQIVND (reference sequence). CDR3 DNA sequence: TGTGCCAGTAGTCTAGGGACGGCTACGCAGTATTTT. Translation gives CASSLGTATQYF.

The rearrangement links TRBV30 to TRBJ1-1, with unresolved D. The CDR3 loop spans 11 amino acids. Germline lookup yields CDR1 GTSNPN and CDR2 SVGIG (reference sequence). V was cut by 5 bases and J by 0 bases, with 4 bases left in between. CDR3 sequence: CAWGLNTEAFF. Written as DNA, the CDR3 is TGTGCCTGGGGCTTGAACACTGAAGCTTTCTTT. Filled out from reference TRBV30 and TRBJ1-1, the complete variable domain reads SQTIHQWPATLVQPVGSPLSLECTVEGTSNPNLYWYRQAAGRGLQLLFYSVGIGQISSEVPQNLSASRPQDRQFILSSKKLLLSDSGFYLCAWGLNTEAFFGQGTRLTVV.

The gene calls are TRBV9 and TRBJ1-2, with a possible D match to TRBD1 (6 bases). The V and J ends lost 0 bases and 4 bases respectively, with 13 bases between them. Looked up from germline, CDR1 is SGDLS and CDR2 is YYNGEE. The CDR3 has 15 amino acids. CDR3 region: CASSVATGRSYGYTF. CDR3 coding DNA: TGTGCCAGCAGCGTAGCTACAGGGCGAAGCTATGGCTACACCTTC.

The J gene is TRBJ1-4, the V gene TRBV3-1 (or the pseudogene TRBV3-2); D not certain. The CDR3 extends over 13 amino acids. V was trimmed by 5 bases and J by 6 bases, leaving 10 bases between them. Looked up from germline, CDR1 is LGHDT and CDR2 is YNNKEL (reference sequence). Here the CDR3 reads CASSRQVDEKLFF. Here the CDR3 DNA reads TGTGCCAGCAGCAGGCAGGTGGATGAAAAACTGTTTTTT.

The chain has TRBV4-2 and TRBJ1-2; 10 bases are a match to TRBD1. CDR3 length: 15 amino acids. Looked up from germline, CDR1 is LGHNA and CDR2 is YNFKEQ. Unmatched junction bases numbered 2, after V lost 0 bases and J lost 4 bases. In nucleotides, the CDR3 is TGTGCCAGCAGCCAAGATCGGACAGGGGGCTATGGCTACACCTTC. This translates into CASSQDRTGGYGYTF.